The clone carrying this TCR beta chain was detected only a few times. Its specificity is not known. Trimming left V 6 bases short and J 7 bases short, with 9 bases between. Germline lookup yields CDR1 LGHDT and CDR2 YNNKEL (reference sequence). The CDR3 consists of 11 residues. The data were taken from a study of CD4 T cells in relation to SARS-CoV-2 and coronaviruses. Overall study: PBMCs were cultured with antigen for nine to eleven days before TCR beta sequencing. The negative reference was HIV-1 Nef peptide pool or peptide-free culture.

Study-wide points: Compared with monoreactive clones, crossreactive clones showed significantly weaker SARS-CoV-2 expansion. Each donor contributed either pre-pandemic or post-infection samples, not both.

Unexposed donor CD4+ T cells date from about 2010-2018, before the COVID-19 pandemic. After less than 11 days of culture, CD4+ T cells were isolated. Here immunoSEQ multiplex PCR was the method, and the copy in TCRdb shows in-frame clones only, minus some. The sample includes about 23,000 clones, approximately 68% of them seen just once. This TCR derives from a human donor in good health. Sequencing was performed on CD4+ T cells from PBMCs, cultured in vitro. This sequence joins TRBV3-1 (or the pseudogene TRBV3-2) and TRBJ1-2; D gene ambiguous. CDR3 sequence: CASSLGRGYTF. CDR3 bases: TGTGCCAGCAGTCTTGGTCGTGGCTACACCTTC.